A single sample is the source of the 24 T cell receptor beta chains below, sequenced in a study of shared T cell receptors in the human thymus. Some clones are missing from TCRdb's copy, which holds only in-frame ones; the method was immunoSEQ multiplex PCR. The sample yields 640,000 or so clones, around 87% seen once. This sample also appeared in a second study, on human thymus T cells.

Sequencing was performed on thymocytes. Source of these receptors: a boy under three years old with a congenital heart defect.

This clone was seen only a few times. The V and J genes are TRBV18 and TRBJ2-5; D possibly corresponds to TRBD2 (6 bases). This CDR3 is built from 15 residues. The germline V gene has CDR1 KGHSH and CDR2 LQKENI. Trimming cost V 4 bases and J 1 base, with 13 bases left between them. CDR3: CASSLPRGGQETQYF. The DNA of the CDR3 is TGTGCCAGCTCACTCCCACGGGGAGGCCAAGAGACCCAGTACTTC.

The chain recombines TRBV5-8 with TRBJ2-7; 7 bases map to TRBD2. The CDR3 sequence is 20 residues long. In germline, CDR1 is SGHTS, CDR2 YDEGEE. V lost 0 bases to trimming and J lost 1 base; unmatched junction nucleotides: 19. The CDR3 bases are TGTGCCAGCAGCTTGGTTGCCCGACGTCTGGGAGGGAACTTATCCTACGAGCAGTACTTC. Its translation: CASSLVARRLGGNLSYEQYF. The full variable domain, completed using reference TRBV5-8 and TRBJ2-7, is EAGVTQSPTHLIKTRGQQATLRCSPISGHTSVYWYQQALGLGLQFLLWYDEGEERNRGNFPPRFSGRQFPNYSSELNVNALELEDSALYLCASSLVARRLGGNLSYEQYFGPGTRLTVT.

The chain joins TRBV28 to TRBJ1-4; D unresolved. V was trimmed by 5 bases and J by 7 bases, leaving 17 bases between them. This CDR3 spans 15 amino acids. Germline assignment: CDR1 MDHEN and CDR2 SYDVKM. The CDR3 DNA follows: TGTGCCAGCAGTGTTGCGGGTCAGGAGGGTGAAAAACTGTTTTTT. This gives the protein CASSVAGQEGEKLFF. Drawing the rest from reference TRBV28 and TRBJ1-4, the complete variable domain is DVKVTQSSRYLVKRTGEKVFLECVQDMDHENMFWYRQDPGLGLRLIYFSYDVKMKEKGDIPEGYSVSREKKERFSLILESASTNQTSMYLCASSVAGQEGEKLFFGSGTQLSVL.

This clone was seen more than once but under ten times. The V and J genes are TRBV15 and TRBJ2-3; the match to TRBD2 covers 8 bases. Germline-derived CDR1 and CDR2 are LNHNV and YYDKDF (reference sequence). The ends lost 1 base at V and 4 bases at J; junction bases unmatched: 7. The CDR3 is 16 residues long. The CDR3 loop reads CATSRVFSGTPDTQYF. The CDR3 DNA reads TGTGCCACCAGCAGAGTCTTTAGCGGGACCCCAGATACGCAGTATTTT.

V is TRBV9 and J is TRBJ2-7; tentative D call: TRBD1 (6 bases). Germline CDR1 SGDLS, CDR2 YYNGEE. The CDR3 loop spans 17 amino acids. The V gene lost 3 bases and the J gene lost 2 bases, with 21 bases spanning the gap. The CDR3 region is CASSAEGVHIHAYEQYF. CDR3 nucleotides: TGTGCCAGCAGCGCCGAGGGGGTGCACATCCATGCCTACGAGCAGTACTTC.

A single count supports this clone. The rearrangement uses TRBV29-1 and TRBJ2-2; D is perhaps TRBD2 (5 bases). This CDR3 comprises 13 residues. The V gene lost 7 bases and the J gene lost 0 bases, with 9 bases spanning the gap. The V gene's germline CDR1 is SQVTM and CDR2 ANQGSEA. The CDR3 DNA sequence: TGCAGCGGTCGGGAACCGAACACCGGGGAGCTGTTTTTT. Its translation is CSGREPNTGELFF.

Note on this clone: Other DNA sequences of this sample code for an identical CDR3. The chain has TRBV13 and TRBJ1-6; TRBD1 aligns across 8 bases. The CDR3 runs 16 residues. CDR1 and CDR2 from the germline V gene are PRHDT and FYEKMQ (reference sequence). Trimming removed 4 bases from V and 13 bases from J; junction bases left unmatched: 15. CDR3 sequence (DNA): TGTGCCAGCAGCTCTCGACAGGGGACGGGTGGGTCCCCCCTCCACTTT. It yields the protein CASSSRQGTGGSPLHF.

The V gene is TRBV2, the J gene TRBJ1-1; perhaps TRBD1 as D (5 bases). This CDR3 is built from 15 residues. Germline lookup yields CDR1 SNHLY and CDR2 FYNNEI. V shed 4 bases and J shed 1 base, with 13 bases lying between them. The DNA of the CDR3 is TGTGCCAGCAGTGTACGTCAGGACAAGAACACTGAAGCTTTCTTT. Its protein is CASSVRQDKNTEAFF.

This chain joins TRBV6-5 and TRBJ2-7; 7 bases are shared with TRBD2. Germline trimming cut 6 bases from V and 4 bases from J; bases unmatched to any gene: 9. The CDR3 has 14 residues. Per germline, CDR1 MNHEY and CDR2 SVGAGI. CDR3 sequence reads: CASSPRTRRYEQYF. The CDR3 coding sequence is TGTGCCAGCAGCCCCAGGACTAGAAGATACGAGCAGTACTTC.

This clone has just a few counts. The chain links TRBV4-3 to TRBJ2-7; 11 bases fit TRBD2. Germline loops: CDR1 LGHNA, CDR2 YSLEER. Trimming cost V 4 bases and J 2 bases; bases outside gene matches: 7. This CDR3 contains 16 residues. The CDR3: CASSPGTSGGTYEQYF. CDR3 DNA: TGCGCCAGCAGCCCGGGGACTAGCGGAGGTACCTACGAGCAGTACTTC.

This rearrangement joins TRBV27 to TRBJ2-7, with 10 bases that match TRBD2. Per germline, CDR1 MNHEY and CDR2 SMNVEV (reference sequence). The CDR3 has 18 amino acids. J was trimmed by 4 bases and V by 5 bases; bases with no gene match: 17. The CDR3 nucleotides are TGTGCCAGCAGTCCCCGGGGTAGCGGGGGGCCCGCGGGATACGAGCAGTACTTC. Encoded protein: CASSPRGSGGPAGYEQYF.

The chain employs TRBV18 and TRBJ2-1; 7 nucleotides agree with TRBD1. Germline V gene lookup returns CDR1 KGHSH and CDR2 LQKENI. The CDR3 consists of 15 residues. J gave up 4 bases and V 3 bases, and 6 bases lay outside the gene matches. The CDR3 reads CASSPRQGRYNEQFF. As DNA, the CDR3 is TGTGCCAGCTCACCGAGACAGGGAAGATACAATGAGCAGTTCTTC.

J is TRBJ2-5 and V is TRBV7-9; TRBD1 matches at 7 bases. The CDR3 sequence is 15 residues long. The V and J ends lost 6 bases and 2 bases, in that order; junction bases with no gene match: 9. Per germline, CDR1 SEHNR and CDR2 FQNEAQ (reference sequence). The CDR3 protein is CASRGRDRRQETQYF. CDR3 sequence (DNA): TGTGCCAGCAGAGGCCGGGACAGAAGACAAGAGACCCAGTACTTC.

A remark on this clone: A read error may produce the germline difference seen at one junction end. Distinct nucleotide sequences in the sample also encode this CDR3. V is TRBV19 and J is TRBJ1-6, with D hard to call. This CDR3 contains 14 residues. Germline values: CDR1 LNHDA, CDR2 SQIVND (reference sequence). The CDR3 protein is CASSIGRTNSPLHF. The CDR3 DNA follows: TGTGCCAGTAGTATAGGGAGAACCAATTCCCCCCTCCACTTT.

The chain joins TRBV6-5 to TRBJ1-4; tentatively, D is TRBD1 (5 bases). The V gene lost 6 bases and the J gene lost 2 bases, with 10 bases spanning the gap. CDR3 length equals 14 residues. From germline, CDR1 is MNHEY and CDR2 SVGAGI. As DNA, the CDR3 is TGTGCCAGCAGGAGGCGGGGGACTAATGAAAAACTGTTTTTT. It codes for CASRRRGTNEKLFF.

The chain combines TRBV18 with TRBJ1-1; 7 nucleotides agree with TRBD1. CDR3 size: 15 residues. CDR1 is KGHSH and CDR2 is LQKENI in the germline V gene. V shed 4 bases, J shed 3 bases, and the junction held 8 bases outside the gene matches. The CDR3 DNA sequence: TGTGCCAGCTCACTACCTTACAGGGGACACACTGAAGCTTTCTTT. As protein: CASSLPYRGHTEAFF.

This clone was detected only a few times. The chain links TRBV6-6 to TRBJ1-2; possibly TRBD1 for D (5 bases). CDR1 and CDR2 from the germline V gene are MNHNY and SVGAGI (reference sequence). The CDR3 is 14 amino acids. V was shortened by 2 bases and J by 8 bases, with 15 bases between the two germline ends. CDR3 sequence (DNA): TGTGCCAGCAGTTACCTTACAGGAAAGTTAGGCTACACCTTC. It specifies CASSYLTGKLGYTF.

As regards this clone: The junction and the germline gene differ at one end; a read error may be behind it. This specimen includes other DNA sequences encoding the same CDR3. This chain links TRBV19 with TRBJ1-2, with a possible D match to TRBD1 (5 bases). Germline V gene sequence: CDR1 LNHDA, CDR2 SQIVND (reference sequence). The length of the CDR3 is 13 residues. The CDR3 bases are TGCGCCAGTCTTAAGGAGGGGCGCGATGGCTACACCTTC. Protein: CASLKEGRDGYTF.

In its sample, this clone was seen once. The genes are TRBV27 and TRBJ1-6; D is possibly TRBD1 (6 bases). Trimming took off 10 bases at V and 3 bases at J, with 19 bases between the two ends. This CDR3 region has 16 residues. Germline V gene data show CDR1 as MNHEY and CDR2 as SMNVEV (reference sequence). The CDR3 here is CATRQDRTFYNSPLHF. The CDR3 DNA follows: TGTGCCACCAGACAAGACAGGACTTTCTATAATTCACCCCTCCACTTT.

This clone was seen a few times. The chain combines TRBV7-9 with TRBJ1-3; D unclear. The germline V gene encodes CDR1 SEHNR and CDR2 FQNEAQ (reference sequence). V was clipped by 8 bases and J by 0 bases, with 11 bases between them. The CDR3 is made up of 14 amino acids. The CDR3 DNA sequence: TGTGCCAGCTCTCAGCCTAGCTCTGGAAACACCATATATTTT. Protein: CASSQPSSGNTIYF.

The gene calls are TRBV19 and TRBJ1-5; weak D call: TRBD1 (6 bases). V lost 9 bases to trimming and J lost 3 bases, with 24 bases between them. Germline V gene sequence: CDR1 LNHDA, CDR2 SQIVND (reference sequence). The CDR3 totals 17 residues. The CDR3 loop reads CASERTGLVQVNQPQHF. The DNA of the CDR3 is TGTGCCAGCGAACGTACAGGGCTAGTTCAGGTCAATCAGCCCCAGCATTTT.

V usage is TRBV27 and J usage is TRBJ2-5; D may be TRBD1 (5 bases). Per germline, CDR1 MNHEY and CDR2 SMNVEV (reference sequence). Trimming stripped 6 bases from V and 0 bases from J, with 17 bases between. The length of the CDR3 is 16 residues. DNA of the CDR3: TGTGCCAGCAGACGTCATAGATTAGGGGACCAAGAGACCCAGTACTTC. Protein sequence: CASRRHRLGDQETQYF.

The V and J genes are TRBV4-1 and TRBJ2-7; maybe TRBD2 (6 bases). Trimming took off 4 bases at V and 3 bases at J, with 10 bases between the two ends. The CDR3 totals 13 residues. CDR1 is MGHRA and CDR2 is YSYEKL in the germline V gene. This chain's CDR3 is CASSRTGLYEQYF. CDR3 coding DNA: TGCGCCAGCAGCCGGACGGGACTCTACGAGCAGTACTTC.

The chain joins TRBV4-3 to TRBJ2-3, with 14 positions matching TRBD2. Germline assignment: CDR1 LGHNA and CDR2 YSLEER. This CDR3 contains 19 residues. V lost 3 bases to trimming and J lost 4 bases; unmatched junction nucleotides: 12. The CDR3 DNA is TGCGCCAGCAGCCAGGAGACTAGCGGGAGGGCCCCGGTGGCAGATACGCAGTATTTT. Translated, it gives CASSQETSGRAPVADTQYF.